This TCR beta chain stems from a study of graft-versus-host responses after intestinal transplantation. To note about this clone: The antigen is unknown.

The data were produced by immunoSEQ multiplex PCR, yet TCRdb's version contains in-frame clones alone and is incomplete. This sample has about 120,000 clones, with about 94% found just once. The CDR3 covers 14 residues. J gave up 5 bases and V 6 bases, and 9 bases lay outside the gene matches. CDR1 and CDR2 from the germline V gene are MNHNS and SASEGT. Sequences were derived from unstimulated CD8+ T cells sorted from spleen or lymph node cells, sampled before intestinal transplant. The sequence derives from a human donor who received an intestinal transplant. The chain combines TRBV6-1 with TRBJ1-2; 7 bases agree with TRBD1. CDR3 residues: CASRPPGTDYGYTF. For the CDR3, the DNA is TGTGCCAGCAGGCCACCCGGGACAGATTATGGCTACACCTTC.